This entry describes one TCR beta chain. With 1 base removed from V and 6 bases from J, the gap between germline ends came to 22 bases. From germline, CDR1 is SGHTA and CDR2 FQGNSA. The CDR3 has 18 residues. This record belongs to a study of blood T cell repertoires in COVID-19. Study-level background: COVID-19 samples from acute and convalescent phases originated in the United States, Italy and Spain. T cells, B-cell-depleted T cells, or PBMCs provided the cDNA or gDNA that served as material.

Original processing notes: Quantification of nucleated cells was approximated via reference gene primer amplification. Clones were sequenced by immunoSEQ multiplex PCR, and TCRdb holds only the in-frame ones, with some missing. V and J calls and clone size follow that table, whereas D and trimming were derived from the DNA. This table has 55,000 to 80,000 clones, over 70% appearing once. The chain recombines TRBV7-2 with TRBJ2-1; D possibly corresponds to TRBD2 (5 bases). This sequence was found in a man between 50 and 59 years old with active COVID-19. The sample consisted of peripheral blood. CDR3 DNA sequence: TGTGCCAGCAGCTTAGAGTTGGCAGACTTACTTGGAGGCAATGAGCAGTTCTTC. It yields the protein CASSLELADLLGGNEQFF.